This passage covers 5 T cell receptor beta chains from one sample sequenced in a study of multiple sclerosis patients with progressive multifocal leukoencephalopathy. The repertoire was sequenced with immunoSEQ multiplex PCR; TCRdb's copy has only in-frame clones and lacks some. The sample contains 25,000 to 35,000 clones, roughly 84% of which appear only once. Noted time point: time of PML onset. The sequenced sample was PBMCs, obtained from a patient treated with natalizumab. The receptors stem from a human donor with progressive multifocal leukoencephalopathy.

CDR3 loop: CASSEVSEHNEQFF. The CDR3 DNA follows: TGTGCCAGCAGTGAGGTTAGCGAACACAATGAGCAGTTCTTC. This chain connects TRBV6-4 to TRBJ2-1; D perhaps matches TRBD2 (5 bases). This CDR3 is built from 14 residues. Trimming left V 3 bases short and J 5 bases short, with 11 bases between. The germline gives CDR1 MRHNA, CDR2 SNTAGT.

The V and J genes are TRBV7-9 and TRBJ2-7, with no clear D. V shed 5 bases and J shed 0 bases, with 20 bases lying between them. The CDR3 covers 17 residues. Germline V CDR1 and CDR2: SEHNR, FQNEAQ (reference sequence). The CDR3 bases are TGTGCCAGCAGCCCTTCTACTTGGACGGGTAGCTCCTACGAGCAGTACTTC. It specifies CASSPSTWTGSSYEQYF.

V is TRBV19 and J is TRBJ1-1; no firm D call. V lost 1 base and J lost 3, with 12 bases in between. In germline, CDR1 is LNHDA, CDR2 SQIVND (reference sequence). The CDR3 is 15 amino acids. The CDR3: CASSIGPGRDTEAFF. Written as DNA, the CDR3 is TGTGCCAGTAGTATAGGTCCTGGGAGGGACACTGAAGCTTTCTTT.

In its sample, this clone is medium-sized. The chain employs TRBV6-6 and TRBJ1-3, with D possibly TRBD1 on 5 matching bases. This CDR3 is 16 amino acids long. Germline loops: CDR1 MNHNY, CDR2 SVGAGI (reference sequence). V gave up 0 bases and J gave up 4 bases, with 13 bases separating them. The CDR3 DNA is TGTGCCAGCAGTTACTCGATAGGCAGGGCCGGAAACACCATATATTTT. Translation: CASSYSIGRAGNTIYF.

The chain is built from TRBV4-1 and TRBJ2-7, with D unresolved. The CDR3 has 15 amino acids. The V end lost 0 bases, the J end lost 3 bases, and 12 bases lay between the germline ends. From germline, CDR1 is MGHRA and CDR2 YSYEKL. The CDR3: CASSQDPTKGYEQYF. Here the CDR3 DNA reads TGCGCCAGCAGCCAAGATCCCACCAAGGGCTACGAGCAGTACTTC.